The rows below give T cell receptor beta chains drawn from one sample of a study of blood T cells in healthy people across ages. TCRdb re-called the 5' RACE reads with MiXCR, one entry per CDR3 protein. The data contain under 950,000 distinct CDR3 sequences, over 20% of them singletons. The sample taken for sequencing was blood. These receptors came from a man aged 65 to 79 in good health. Each CDR3 is given with its conserved first and last residue. A D gene is named only where the DNA matches it firmly. Expanded clones get a size class; other rows say once, few or many, or leave the size out.

TRBD2,TRBV10-3,TRBJ2-5,NA,TGTGCCATCAGTGACCAACCAAGGACTAGCGTGGAGACCCAGTACTTC,CAISDQPRTSVETQYF
TRBD1,TRBV6-1,TRBJ2-7,few,TGTGCCAGCATTAGACAGGGGGGCGGCTACGAGCGGTACTTC,CASIRQGGGYERYF
NA,TRBV5-1,TRBJ2-5,few,TGCGCCAGCAGACCCTTTCTAGCTACGGAGACCCAGTACTTC,CASRPFLATETQYF
NA,TRBV5-1,TRBJ2-2,NA,TGCGCCAGCAGCCAGGACAGATTTCTGCTGTTTTTT,CASSQDRFLLFF
NA,TRBV3-1,TRBJ2-1,NA,TGTGCCAGCAGCCAAGGTGATAGATACGGGACTCGGCAGTTCTTC,CASSQGDRYGTRQFF
TRBD1,TRBV5-1,TRBJ2-3,few,TGCGCCAGCAGCTTGGAGGGCAGGGGGAGCACAGATACGCAGTATTTT,CASSLEGRGSTDTQYF
NA,TRBV20-1,TRBJ2-3,many,TGCAGTGCTCCCCCAGCGGGCTACACAGATACGCAGTATTTT,CSAPPAGYTDTQYF
NA,TRBV12-3/TRBV12-4,TRBJ1-1,few,TGTGCCAGCAGTTTAGCGAGGATGGCTGAAGCTTTCTTT,CASSLARMAEAFF
NA,TRBV11-2,TRBJ2-5,few,TGTGCCAGCAGCGGACGGACAGTCCAAGAGACCCAGTACTTC,CASSGRTVQETQYF
NA,TRBV28,TRBJ2-7,few,TGTGCCAGCAGTGGCCCGATGGAAGAGCAGTACTTC,CASSGPMEEQYF